Each of the 8 T cell receptor beta chains below was sequenced from the same sample in a study of CD8 T cells in Susac syndrome (dated by TCRdb to the late 2010s). The library came from the immunoSEQ multiplex PCR assay. RNA was extracted with the RNeasy kit and 0.5 to 1 ug was reverse transcribed using random hexamers. The raw public data were reprocessed by TCRdb itself: fastp quality trimming at Q25, MiXCR clonotype calling, in-frame beta chains only. Rows matching on CDR3 protein sequence are summarized as one entry with the most common DNA and genes. Counted in this sample were 400,000 or so distinct CDR3 sequences; approximately 85% of them appeared once. Approximately 0.12% of the sample is held by the ten biggest clonotypes. The sequenced material came from CD8+ T cells from PBMCs. These receptors all stem from a human donor with multiple sclerosis.

This clonotype appeared a few times. The chain combines TRBV6-5 with TRBJ2-3; the D call may be TRBD1 or TRBD2 (5 bases each). V lost 5 bases to trimming and J lost 2 bases, with 11 bases between them. This CDR3 is built from 14 residues. Germline V gene data show CDR1 as MNHEY and CDR2 as SVGAGI. CDR3: CASSPGTPTDTQYF. As DNA, the CDR3 is TGTGCCAGCAGTCCCGGGACCCCCACAGATACGCAGTATTTT.

V usage is TRBV5-4 and J usage is TRBJ2-2, with TRBD1 as a possible D gene (5 bases). Germline V gene sequence: CDR1 SGHNT, CDR2 YYREEE (reference sequence). The CDR3 runs 15 residues. V was pared by 5 bases and J by 4 bases, with 15 bases between. DNA of the CDR3: TGTGCCAGCAGACTGCAAGGGGCTGGCACCGGGGAGCTGTTTTTT. Its protein product is CASRLQGAGTGELFF.

CDR3 coding DNA: TGTGCCAGCAGCGAAATTCACTCGGCCAATTCACCCCTCCACTTT. Translating gives CASSEIHSANSPLHF. The rearrangement links TRBV11-2 to TRBJ1-6; no definite D call. The V gene lost 5 bases and the J gene lost 7 bases, with 15 bases spanning the gap. Germline CDR1 is SGHAT and CDR2 is FQNNGV. This CDR3 spans 15 amino acids.

J is TRBJ2-1 and V is TRBV2; D is perhaps TRBD1 or TRBD2 (5 bases each). The V gene lost 7 bases and the J gene lost 9 bases, with 25 bases spanning the gap. Germline V lookup: CDR1 SNHLY, CDR2 FYNNEI. The CDR3 loop spans 16 amino acids. This CDR3 is CASTKLVGLEGTEQFF. CDR3 nucleotides: TGTGCCAGCACTAAACTGGTGGGGCTAGAGGGGACTGAGCAGTTCTTC.

The genes are TRBV27 and TRBJ2-7; D not resolved. Trimming removed 5 bases at V and 1 base at J, with 12 bases between. The length of the CDR3 is 14 residues. Germline values: CDR1 MNHEY, CDR2 SMNVEV (reference sequence). The CDR3 is CASSPAAVSYEQYF. In DNA, the CDR3 is TGTGCCAGCAGTCCCGCGGCGGTGTCCTACGAGCAGTACTTC.

The DNA of the CDR3 is TGCAGCGTTAGGGGAATGAACACTGAAGCTTTCTTT. Amino acid sequence: CSVRGMNTEAFF. This chain uses TRBV29-1 with TRBJ1-1; TRBD1 is a possible D gene (5 bases). Per germline, CDR1 SQVTM and CDR2 ANQGSEA. The CDR3 spans 12 residues. V lost 5 bases and J 0 bases, leaving 7 bases between the germline ends.

The chain couples TRBV7-3 to TRBJ2-2; TRBD1 matches 8 bases. V dropped 3 bases and J dropped 4; count of bases not matched to a gene: 4. CDR1 and CDR2 from the germline V gene are SGHTA and FQGTGA. CDR3 size: 15 residues. The CDR3 DNA sequence: TGTGCCAGCAGCTTCCAGGGGGCGCCCACCGGGGAGCTGTTTTTT. It yields the protein CASSFQGAPTGELFF.

This clonotype was picked up one time. J is TRBJ2-4 and V is TRBV4-1; either TRBD1 or TRBD2 may supply D (5 bases each). V was cut by 1 base and J by 6 bases, with 16 bases left in between. In germline, CDR1 is MGHRA, CDR2 YSYEKL. The CDR3 covers 16 residues. This CDR3 is CASSQAPGSGGNIQYF. The CDR3 DNA reads TGCGCCAGCAGCCAAGCGCCGGGGAGTGGGGGAAACATTCAGTACTTC.